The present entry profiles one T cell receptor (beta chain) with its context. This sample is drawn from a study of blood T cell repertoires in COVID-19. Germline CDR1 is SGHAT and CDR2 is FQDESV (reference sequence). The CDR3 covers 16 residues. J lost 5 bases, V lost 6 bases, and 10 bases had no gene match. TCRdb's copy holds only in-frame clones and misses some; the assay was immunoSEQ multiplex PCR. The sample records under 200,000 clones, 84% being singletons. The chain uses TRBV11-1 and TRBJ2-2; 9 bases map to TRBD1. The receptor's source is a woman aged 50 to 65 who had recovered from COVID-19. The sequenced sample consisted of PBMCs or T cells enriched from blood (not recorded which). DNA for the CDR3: TGTGCCAGCAGGCCCGCTACAGGGGGCGGGACCGGGGAGCTGTTTTTT. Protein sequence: CASRPATGGGTGELFF.